This T cell receptor (beta chain) appears in the sequencing data of a study of T-cell memory formation after mild COVID-19. TCRdb itself ran the 5' RACE reads through MiXCR, one entry per CDR3 protein. Of 250,000 to 300,000 distinct CDR3 sequences detected, 16% appear once; the ten largest clones hold approximately 25%. The CDR3 length is 13 residues. Germline CDR1 reads DFQATT; CDR2 reads SNEGSKA (reference sequence). With 1 base clipped from V and 9 bases from J, the junction kept 3 bases outside the gene matches. The source of this sequence is a young man who had mild COVID-19 (a few samples of this study predate the infection). Cell type and time point are not known. Sequenced sample: PBMCs or a T cell subset sorted from them (not recorded which). The genes are TRBV20-1 and TRBJ1-6; TRBD1 agrees at 7 bases. DNA for the CDR3: TGCAGTGCTAGAGGACAGGGTACTTCACCCCTCCACTTT. This gives the protein CSARGQGTSPLHF.